A selection of T cell receptor beta chains follows, all from one sample in a study of shared clonotypes between healthy human individuals. This table comes from immunoSEQ multiplex PCR, and its TCRdb copy is limited to in-frame clones, with some not included. Here the sample spans under 2.5 million clones, about 90% being singletons. Sequenced: naive CD4+ T cells from PBMCs. The receptor source for this set is a man younger than 35 in good health. Some clones in this sample may be carry-over from other donors' samples. Both conserved end residues are part of each CDR3. The order of the fields is D gene, V gene, clone size, J gene, CDR3 protein, CDR3 DNA. A D gene is named only where the DNA matches it firmly. A clone size is listed for some rows: how often the clone was seen (once, few, many), or a class if it is expanded.

d_call: .; v_call: TRBV20-1; clone_size: .; j_call: TRBJ2-5; cdr3_aa: CSASGLYF; cdr3_nt: TGCAGTGCTTCGGGACTGTACTTC
d_call: .; v_call: TRBV6-5; clone_size: .; j_call: TRBJ2-2; cdr3_aa: CASTLTIPGVGELFF; cdr3_nt: TGTGCCAGCACCTTGACTATTCCAGGGGTCGGGGAGCTGTTTTTT
d_call: .; v_call: TRBV2; clone_size: .; j_call: TRBJ1-4; cdr3_aa: CASSRQNNEKLFF; cdr3_nt: TGTGCCAGCAGTAGGCAGAATAATGAAAAACTGTTTTTT
d_call: .; v_call: TRBV7-2; clone_size: .; j_call: TRBJ2-6; cdr3_aa: CASSFSYSGANVLTF; cdr3_nt: TGTGCCAGCAGCTTCTCTTACTCTGGGGCCAACGTCCTGACTTTC
d_call: .; v_call: TRBV10-3; clone_size: .; j_call: TRBJ2-7; cdr3_aa: CAIRKTQGLGEQYF; cdr3_nt: TGTGCCATCAGAAAAACACAGGGTTTAGGGGAGCAGTACTTC
d_call: TRBD1; v_call: TRBV29-1; clone_size: .; j_call: TRBJ1-2; cdr3_aa: CSGQLQGGSGYTF; cdr3_nt: TGCAGCGGCCAACTCCAGGGGGGGTCGGGCTACACCTTC
d_call: .; v_call: TRBV30; clone_size: .; j_call: TRBJ1-3; cdr3_aa: CAFEDRNLGNTIYF; cdr3_nt: TGTGCCTTCGAGGACAGAAATCTTGGAAACACCATATATTTT
d_call: .; v_call: TRBV28; clone_size: .; j_call: TRBJ1-2; cdr3_aa: CASKPGAPFYGYTF; cdr3_nt: TGTGCCAGCAAGCCGGGCGCACCCTTTTATGGCTACACCTTC
d_call: .; v_call: TRBV11-1; clone_size: .; j_call: TRBJ2-1; cdr3_aa: CASSGGAGLAYNEQFF; cdr3_nt: TGTGCCAGCAGTGGGGGAGCAGGACTTGCCTACAATGAGCAGTTCTTC
d_call: .; v_call: TRBV27; clone_size: few; j_call: TRBJ1-1; cdr3_aa: CASRAGENTEAFF; cdr3_nt: TGTGCCAGCAGAGCCGGTGAGAACACTGAAGCTTTCTTT
d_call: TRBD1; v_call: TRBV28; clone_size: .; j_call: TRBJ1-3; cdr3_aa: CASSTDRASGNTIYF; cdr3_nt: TGTGCCAGCAGTACTGACAGGGCCTCTGGAAACACCATATATTTT
d_call: .; v_call: TRBV9; clone_size: .; j_call: TRBJ2-1; cdr3_aa: CASSVASLSYNEQFF; cdr3_nt: TGTGCCAGCAGCGTCGCTTCACTCTCCTACAATGAGCAGTTCTTC
d_call: TRBD2; v_call: TRBV11-2; clone_size: .; j_call: TRBJ2-1; cdr3_aa: CASSQPSGRATDNEQFF; cdr3_nt: TGTGCCAGCAGCCAACCTAGCGGGAGGGCCACTGACAATGAGCAGTTCTTC
d_call: .; v_call: TRBV28; clone_size: .; j_call: TRBJ2-3; cdr3_aa: CASSPVGGITDTQYF; cdr3_nt: TGTGCCAGCAGTCCTGTGGGAGGAATCACAGATACGCAGTATTTT
d_call: .; v_call: TRBV11-2; clone_size: .; j_call: TRBJ2-7; cdr3_aa: CASSLGLLSYEQYF; cdr3_nt: TGTGCCAGCAGCTTAGGGCTGCTCTCCTACGAGCAGTACTTC
d_call: TRBD2; v_call: TRBV19; clone_size: .; j_call: TRBJ2-3; cdr3_aa: CASRAGGNWRTDTQYF; cdr3_nt: TGTGCCAGCAGGGCGGGAGGCAACTGGAGGACAGATACGCAGTATTTT
d_call: .; v_call: TRBV11-2; clone_size: .; j_call: TRBJ2-5; cdr3_aa: CASSPGRAKTQYF; cdr3_nt: TGTGCCAGCAGCCCCGGCCGGGCGAAGACCCAGTACTTC
d_call: .; v_call: TRBV7-2; clone_size: .; j_call: TRBJ2-3; cdr3_aa: CAATAGPGADTQYF; cdr3_nt: TGTGCCGCCACTGCTGGTCCTGGAGCAGATACGCAGTATTTT
d_call: .; v_call: TRBV15; clone_size: .; j_call: TRBJ1-4; cdr3_aa: CATSTTGATNEKLFF; cdr3_nt: TGTGCCACCAGCACCACAGGAGCAACTAATGAAAAACTGTTTTTT
d_call: TRBD1; v_call: TRBV7-2; clone_size: few; j_call: TRBJ1-2; cdr3_aa: CASSLTGLYGYTF; cdr3_nt: TGTGCCAGCAGCTTGACAGGGCTCTATGGCTACACCTTC
d_call: .; v_call: TRBV28; clone_size: .; j_call: TRBJ2-7; cdr3_aa: CASSFYLIRDLSYEQYF; cdr3_nt: TGTGCCAGCAGTTTTTATCTTATCCGGGATTTATCCTACGAGCAGTACTTC
d_call: .; v_call: TRBV11-2; clone_size: .; j_call: TRBJ2-7; cdr3_aa: CASSLRAGTTYEQYF; cdr3_nt: TGTGCCAGCAGCTTAAGAGCCGGGACAACATACGAGCAGTACTTC
d_call: TRBD2; v_call: TRBV9; clone_size: .; j_call: TRBJ2-1; cdr3_aa: CASSPGTSAYNEQFF; cdr3_nt: TGTGCCAGCAGCCCCGGGACTAGCGCCTACAATGAGCAGTTCTTC
d_call: TRBD1; v_call: TRBV5-1; clone_size: .; j_call: TRBJ2-2; cdr3_aa: CASSQQGSTGELFF; cdr3_nt: TGCGCCAGCAGCCAACAGGGGTCGACCGGGGAGCTGTTTTTT
d_call: TRBD1; v_call: TRBV5-3; clone_size: .; j_call: TRBJ1-4; cdr3_aa: CARSLAQGRNEKLFF; cdr3_nt: TGTGCCAGAAGCCTCGCACAGGGGAGGAATGAAAAACTGTTTTTT
d_call: .; v_call: TRBV28; clone_size: .; j_call: TRBJ2-5; cdr3_aa: CASSRISQTRIQYF; cdr3_nt: TGTGCCAGCAGCCGTATCTCCCAGACGAGGATCCAGTACTTC
d_call: .; v_call: TRBV6-1; clone_size: .; j_call: TRBJ2-7; cdr3_aa: CASSERGTELKQYF; cdr3_nt: TGTGCCAGCAGTGAAAGGGGAACAGAGCTCAAGCAGTACTTC
d_call: TRBD2; v_call: TRBV5-1; clone_size: .; j_call: TRBJ2-2; cdr3_aa: CASSLGLAGGGELFF; cdr3_nt: TGCGCCAGCAGCCTGGGACTAGCGGGAGGCGGGGAGCTGTTTTTT
d_call: .; v_call: TRBV29-1; clone_size: .; j_call: TRBJ2-3; cdr3_aa: CSVALRTDTQYF; cdr3_nt: TGCAGCGTTGCTTTGAGGACAGATACGCAGTATTTT
d_call: .; v_call: TRBV4-1; clone_size: .; j_call: TRBJ2-4; cdr3_aa: CASSPLGLGAKNIQYF; cdr3_nt: TGCGCCAGCAGCCCACTGGGACTTGGGGCCAAAAACATTCAGTACTTC
d_call: TRBD1; v_call: TRBV5-1; clone_size: .; j_call: TRBJ2-7; cdr3_aa: CASSQLPGQGYEQYF; cdr3_nt: TGCGCCAGCAGTCAACTCCCGGGACAGGGATACGAGCAGTACTTC
d_call: .; v_call: TRBV7-9; clone_size: few; j_call: TRBJ1-1; cdr3_aa: CASSLGDRKNTEAFF; cdr3_nt: TGTGCCAGCAGCTTAGGAGACAGAAAGAACACTGAAGCTTTCTTT
d_call: .; v_call: TRBV28; clone_size: few; j_call: TRBJ1-1; cdr3_aa: CVCIQGQNTEAFF; cdr3_nt: TGTGTCTGTATCCAGGGACAGAACACTGAAGCTTTCTTT
d_call: TRBD1; v_call: TRBV28; clone_size: .; j_call: TRBJ1-5; cdr3_aa: CASVGQVGQPQHF; cdr3_nt: TGTGCCAGCGTTGGACAGGTGGGGCAGCCCCAGCATTTT
d_call: .; v_call: TRBV11-3; clone_size: .; j_call: TRBJ2-2; cdr3_aa: CASSSWPGGELFF; cdr3_nt: TGTGCCAGCAGCTCATGGCCGGGCGGGGAGCTGTTTTTT
d_call: .; v_call: TRBV5-1; clone_size: .; j_call: TRBJ2-7; cdr3_aa: CASSNPQGSYEQYF; cdr3_nt: TGCGCCAGCAGCAACCCACAGGGATCCTACGAGCAGTACTTC
d_call: .; v_call: TRBV7-9; clone_size: .; j_call: TRBJ1-2; cdr3_aa: CASSPQGNGYTF; cdr3_nt: TGTGCCAGCAGCCCCCAGGGAAATGGCTACACCTTC
d_call: TRBD1; v_call: TRBV5-1; clone_size: .; j_call: TRBJ1-5; cdr3_aa: CASSETGTGYNQPQHF; cdr3_nt: TGCGCCAGCAGCGAGACCGGGACAGGGTATAATCAGCCCCAGCATTTT
d_call: TRBD1; v_call: TRBV28; clone_size: .; j_call: TRBJ2-7; cdr3_aa: CASSRFRQGPREQYF; cdr3_nt: TGTGCCAGCAGCCGATTCCGACAGGGCCCGCGGGAGCAGTACTTC
d_call: .; v_call: TRBV5-6; clone_size: .; j_call: TRBJ2-7; cdr3_aa: CASSLAGLGGSEQYF; cdr3_nt: TGTGCCAGCAGCTTGGCGGGCTTGGGGGGCTCCGAGCAGTACTTC
d_call: TRBD1; v_call: TRBV5-1; clone_size: .; j_call: TRBJ2-7; cdr3_aa: CASSPGQGVYSYEQYF; cdr3_nt: TGCGCCAGCAGCCCAGGACAGGGCGTATACTCCTACGAGCAGTACTTC
d_call: TRBD1; v_call: TRBV29-1; clone_size: .; j_call: TRBJ2-7; cdr3_aa: CSVARGPSSYEQYF; cdr3_nt: TGCAGCGTTGCTAGGGGGCCCAGCTCCTACGAGCAGTACTTC
d_call: .; v_call: TRBV2; clone_size: once; j_call: TRBJ2-7; cdr3_aa: CASSEGWPGGAYEQYF; cdr3_nt: TGTGCCAGCAGTGAAGGTTGGCCCGGGGGAGCTTACGAGCAGTACTTC
d_call: TRBD1; v_call: TRBV5-4; clone_size: .; j_call: TRBJ2-5; cdr3_aa: CASSLARGYQETQYF; cdr3_nt: TGTGCCAGCAGCTTGGCCAGGGGGTACCAAGAGACCCAGTACTTC
d_call: .; v_call: TRBV30; clone_size: .; j_call: TRBJ1-2; cdr3_aa: CASWTRRGPQGYTF; cdr3_nt: TGTGCCTCTTGGACAAGGCGCGGACCTCAGGGCTACACCTTC
d_call: .; v_call: TRBV7-2; clone_size: once; j_call: TRBJ2-1; cdr3_aa: CASSGVPGTDEQFF; cdr3_nt: TGTGCCAGCAGCGGAGTGCCAGGGACCGATGAGCAGTTCTTC
d_call: .; v_call: TRBV6-5; clone_size: .; j_call: TRBJ2-3; cdr3_aa: CASRIGTDTQYF; cdr3_nt: TGTGCCAGCAGGATCGGAACAGATACGCAGTATTTT
d_call: .; v_call: TRBV5-4; clone_size: .; j_call: TRBJ2-1; cdr3_aa: CASSLGVTREFDEQFF; cdr3_nt: TGTGCCAGCAGCTTGGGCGTGACTAGGGAGTTCGATGAGCAGTTCTTC
d_call: TRBD2; v_call: TRBV6-5; clone_size: once; j_call: TRBJ2-7; cdr3_aa: CASSNSGLVSEQYF; cdr3_nt: TGTGCCAGCAGTAACTCAGGACTAGTCTCCGAGCAGTACTTC
d_call: TRBD2; v_call: TRBV30; clone_size: .; j_call: TRBJ2-7; cdr3_aa: CAWNWGGEQYF; cdr3_nt: TGTGCCTGGAACTGGGGGGGCGAGCAGTACTTC
d_call: .; v_call: TRBV28; clone_size: .; j_call: TRBJ1-4; cdr3_aa: CASLPTPGGEKLFF; cdr3_nt: TGTGCCAGTTTGCCCACTCCGGGGGGTGAAAAACTGTTTTTT
d_call: TRBD2; v_call: TRBV13; clone_size: .; j_call: TRBJ2-1; cdr3_aa: CASSSYNLRASGRGDAQFF; cdr3_nt: TGTGCCAGCAGCTCCTACAACCTCCGGGCTAGCGGTAGAGGGGATGCGCAGTTCTTC
d_call: TRBD2; v_call: TRBV5-1; clone_size: few; j_call: TRBJ2-1; cdr3_aa: CASSSGLADYNEQFF; cdr3_nt: TGCGCCAGCAGCTCGGGACTAGCGGACTACAATGAGCAGTTCTTC
d_call: TRBD2; v_call: TRBV19; clone_size: .; j_call: TRBJ2-7; cdr3_aa: CASRLAGTYEQYF; cdr3_nt: TGTGCCAGTAGACTAGCGGGTACCTACGAGCAGTACTTC
d_call: .; v_call: TRBV7-3; clone_size: .; j_call: TRBJ2-3; cdr3_aa: CASSLYKGGVGPDTQYF; cdr3_nt: TGTGCCAGCAGCTTATATAAGGGTGGGGTGGGCCCAGATACGCAGTATTTT
d_call: TRBD1; v_call: TRBV6-6; clone_size: .; j_call: TRBJ1-5; cdr3_aa: CASSLPGQNQPQHF; cdr3_nt: TGTGCCAGCAGCTTACCGGGACAGAATCAGCCCCAGCATTTT
d_call: .; v_call: TRBV18; clone_size: .; j_call: TRBJ1-2; cdr3_aa: CASSADSSNYGYTF; cdr3_nt: TGTGCCAGCTCAGCGGACAGTTCTAACTATGGCTACACCTTC
d_call: TRBD2; v_call: TRBV4-2; clone_size: .; j_call: TRBJ2-2; cdr3_aa: CASRLGTSENTGELFF; cdr3_nt: TGTGCCAGCAGACTCGGGACTAGCGAAAACACCGGGGAGCTGTTTTTT
d_call: TRBD1; v_call: TRBV11-1; clone_size: .; j_call: TRBJ1-6; cdr3_aa: CASSPDRGKSPLHF; cdr3_nt: TGTGCCAGCAGCCCCGACAGGGGGAAGTCACCCCTCCACTTT
d_call: TRBD2; v_call: TRBV5-1; clone_size: .; j_call: TRBJ2-5; cdr3_aa: CASELGLAEEETQYF; cdr3_nt: TGCGCCAGCGAACTTGGACTAGCGGAAGAAGAGACCCAGTACTTC